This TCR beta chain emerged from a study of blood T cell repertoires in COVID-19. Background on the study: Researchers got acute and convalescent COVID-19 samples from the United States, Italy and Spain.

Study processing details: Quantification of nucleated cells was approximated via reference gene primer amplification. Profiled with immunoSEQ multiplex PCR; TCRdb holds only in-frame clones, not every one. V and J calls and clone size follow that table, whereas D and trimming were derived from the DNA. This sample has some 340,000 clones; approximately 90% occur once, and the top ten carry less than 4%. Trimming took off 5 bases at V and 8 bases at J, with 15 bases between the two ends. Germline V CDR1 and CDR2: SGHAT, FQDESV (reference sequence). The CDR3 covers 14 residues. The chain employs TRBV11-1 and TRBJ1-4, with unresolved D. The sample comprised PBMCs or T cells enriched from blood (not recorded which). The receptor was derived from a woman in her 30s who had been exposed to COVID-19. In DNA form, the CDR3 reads TGTGCCAGCAGCCCGGGTCATCGAGGGGAAAAACTGTTTTTT. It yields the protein CASSPGHRGEKLFF.